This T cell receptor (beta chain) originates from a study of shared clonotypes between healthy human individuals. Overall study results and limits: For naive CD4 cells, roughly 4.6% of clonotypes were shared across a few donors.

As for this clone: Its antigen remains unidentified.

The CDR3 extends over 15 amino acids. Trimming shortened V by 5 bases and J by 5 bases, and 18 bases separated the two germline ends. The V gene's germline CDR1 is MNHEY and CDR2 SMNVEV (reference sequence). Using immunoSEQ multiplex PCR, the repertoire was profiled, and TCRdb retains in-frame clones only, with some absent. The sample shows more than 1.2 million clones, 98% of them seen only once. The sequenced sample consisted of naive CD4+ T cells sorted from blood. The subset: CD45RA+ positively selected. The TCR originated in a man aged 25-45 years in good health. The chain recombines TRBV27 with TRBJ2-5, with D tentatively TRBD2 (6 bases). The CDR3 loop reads CASSLGTAEGETQYF. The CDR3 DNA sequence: TGTGCCAGCAGTCTCGGGACGGCGGAGGGGGAGACCCAGTACTTC.